This T cell receptor (beta chain) is drawn from a study of T-cell reconstitution after alpha-beta-depleted transplantation in children. Findings and caveats of the study: For some patients, TCRbeta diversity was high at day 60 because of recipient T cells and thymic progenitors that survived. Where alpha-beta T cells came from about two months after transplant was reportedly several hundred expanded graft clones.

On this clonotype itself: The antigen remains unidentified.

For TCRbeta, the library was prepared with unique molecular identifiers. TCRdb redid the calling of the PCR reads with MiXCR, one entry per CDR3 protein. Here the sample spans hundreds of thousands of distinct CDR3 sequences, 20% to 30% being singletons. The receptor's source is a girl aged 2 to 10 with Fanconi anemia, due to receive a stem cell transplant. Sequenced here: PBMCs, sampled before TCRalphabeta/CD19-depleted stem cell transplant.

The CDR3 here is CASSRRGYEQYF. Here the CDR3 DNA reads TGTGCCAGCAGTCGCAGGGGGTACGAGCAGTACTTC. J is TRBJ2-7 and V is TRBV27, with 7 bases aligning to TRBD1. The CDR3 extends over 12 amino acids. V was pared by 5 bases and J by 4 bases, with 2 bases of the junction left unmatched. Germline lookup yields CDR1 MNHEY and CDR2 SMNVEV (reference sequence).